Below, one T cell receptor beta chain is given with its context. The source of the sample is a study of blood T cell repertoires in COVID-19. Study-level information: Sites across the United States, Italy and Spain contributed samples from acute and convalescent COVID-19. The cDNA or gDNA used as material had been derived from T cells, B-cell-depleted T cells, or PBMCs.

Authors' methods: How many nucleated cells were present was estimated from reference gene primer amplification. Assay: immunoSEQ multiplex PCR; the TCRdb copy retains only in-frame clones and omits some. The DNA was the basis for D and trimming; V, J and clone size are from that table. The sample records 110,000 or so clones, around 87% being singletons. The CDR3 spans 13 residues. V dropped 3 bases and J dropped 6 bases, with 9 bases sitting between them. CDR1 and CDR2 (germline): MNHEY, SMNVEV (reference sequence). The receptor was isolated from a man aged 70-80 years with active or convalescent COVID-19. The chain links TRBV27 to TRBJ1-5; possible D gene TRBD1, 5 bases. Sequenced material: peripheral blood. In DNA form, the CDR3 reads TGTGCCAGCAGTTTCCTCGGGGGTCAGCCCCAGCATTTT. Translated: CASSFLGGQPQHF.